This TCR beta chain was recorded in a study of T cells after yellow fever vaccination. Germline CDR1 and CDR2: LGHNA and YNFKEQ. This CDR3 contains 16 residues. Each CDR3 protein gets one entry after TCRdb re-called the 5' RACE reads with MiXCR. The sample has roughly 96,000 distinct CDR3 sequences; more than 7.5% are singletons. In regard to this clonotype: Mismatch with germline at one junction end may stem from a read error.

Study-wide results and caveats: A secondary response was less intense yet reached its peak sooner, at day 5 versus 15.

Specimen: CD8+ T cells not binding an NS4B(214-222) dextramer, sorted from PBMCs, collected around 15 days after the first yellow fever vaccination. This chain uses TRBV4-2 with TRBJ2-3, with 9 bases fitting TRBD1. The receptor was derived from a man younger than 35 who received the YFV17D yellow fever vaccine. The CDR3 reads CTSSQAGTGSTDTQYF. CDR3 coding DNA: TGTACCAGCAGCCAAGCCGGGACAGGGAGCACAGATACGCAGTATTTT.